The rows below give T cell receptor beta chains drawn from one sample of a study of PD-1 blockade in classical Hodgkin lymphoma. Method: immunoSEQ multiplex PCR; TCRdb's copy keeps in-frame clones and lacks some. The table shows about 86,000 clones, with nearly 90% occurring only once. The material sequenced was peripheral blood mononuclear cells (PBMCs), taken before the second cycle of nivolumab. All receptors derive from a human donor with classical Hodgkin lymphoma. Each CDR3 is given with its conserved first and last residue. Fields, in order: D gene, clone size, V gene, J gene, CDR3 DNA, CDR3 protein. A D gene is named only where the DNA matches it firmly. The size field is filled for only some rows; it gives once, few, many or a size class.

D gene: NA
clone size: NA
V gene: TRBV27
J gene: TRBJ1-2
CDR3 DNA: TGTGCCAGCAGTGCCCGGCTTGTGGGAGGCTACACCTTC
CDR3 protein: CASSARLVGGYTF

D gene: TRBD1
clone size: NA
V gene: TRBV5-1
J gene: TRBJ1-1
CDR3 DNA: TGCGCCAGCAGCTTGGGAAGTGACAGGGGCTCTGAAGCTTTCTTT
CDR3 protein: CASSLGSDRGSEAFF

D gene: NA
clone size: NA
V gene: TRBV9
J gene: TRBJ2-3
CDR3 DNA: TGTGCCAGCAGCGTAGGTTCCGGGGGAACCACAGATACGCAGTATTTT
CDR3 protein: CASSVGSGGTTDTQYF

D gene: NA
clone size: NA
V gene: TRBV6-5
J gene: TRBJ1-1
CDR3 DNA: TGTGCCAGCGGGAATTGGGGGAGGGGCACTGAAGCTTTCTTT
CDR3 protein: CASGNWGRGTEAFF

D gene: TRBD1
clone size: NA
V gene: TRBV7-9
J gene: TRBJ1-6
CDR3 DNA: TGTGCCAGCAGCTCTACAGGGGGAAATTCACCCCTCCACTTT
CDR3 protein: CASSSTGGNSPLHF

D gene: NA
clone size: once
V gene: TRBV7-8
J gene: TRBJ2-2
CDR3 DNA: TGTGCCAGCAGCTCGGGTCGACTAACGAACACCGGGGAGCTGTTTTTT
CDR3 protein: CASSSGRLTNTGELFF

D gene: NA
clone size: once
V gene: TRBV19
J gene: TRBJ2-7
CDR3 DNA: TGTGCCAGTAGTACGCATAAGGACTCCTACGAGCAGTACTTC
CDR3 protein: CASSTHKDSYEQYF

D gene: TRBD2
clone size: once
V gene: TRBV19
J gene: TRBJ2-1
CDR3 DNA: TGTGCCAGTAGCAAACTAGCGGGTGGCTCCTACAATGAGCAGTTCTTC
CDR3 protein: CASSKLAGGSYNEQFF

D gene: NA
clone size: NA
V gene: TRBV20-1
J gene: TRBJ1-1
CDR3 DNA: TGCAGTGACGGGGCAGAAGCTTTCTTT
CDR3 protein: CSDGAEAFF

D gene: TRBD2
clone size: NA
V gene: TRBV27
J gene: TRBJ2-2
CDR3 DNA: TGTGCCAGCAGAAGTGATCGGACTAGCGGGCTAGTTTCAAGGCCCGGGGAGCTGTTTTTT
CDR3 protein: CASRSDRTSGLVSRPGELFF

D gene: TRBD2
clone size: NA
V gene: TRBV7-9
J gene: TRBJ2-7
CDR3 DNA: TGTGCCAGCAGCCTGTCCCCCCCTAGCGGGCTGACATACGAGCAGTACTTC
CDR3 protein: CASSLSPPSGLTYEQYF

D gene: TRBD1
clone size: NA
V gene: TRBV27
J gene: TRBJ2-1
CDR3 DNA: TGTGCCAGCAGTTTACCTCAGACAGGGTACAATGAGCAGTTCTTC
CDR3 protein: CASSLPQTGYNEQFF

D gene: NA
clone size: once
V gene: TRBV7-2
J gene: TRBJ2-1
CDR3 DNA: TGTGCCAGCAGCTTAGACAGCGCTCCGAGAAATGAGCAGTTCTTC
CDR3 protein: CASSLDSAPRNEQFF

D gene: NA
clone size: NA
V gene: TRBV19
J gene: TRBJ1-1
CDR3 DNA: TGTGCCAGTAGTATAACAGGGTGGATAATGAACACTGAAGCTTTCTTT
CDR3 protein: CASSITGWIMNTEAFF

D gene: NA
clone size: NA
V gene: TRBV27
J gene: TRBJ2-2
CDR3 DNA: TGTGCCAGCAGTTTTCTGGGTAGAGCCACCACCGGGGAGCTGTTTTTT
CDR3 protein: CASSFLGRATTGELFF

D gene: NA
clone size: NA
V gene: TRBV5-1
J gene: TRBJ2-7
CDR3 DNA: TGCGCCAGCAGCTTGTTGCCTAGCTCCTACGAGCAGTACTTC
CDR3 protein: CASSLLPSSYEQYF

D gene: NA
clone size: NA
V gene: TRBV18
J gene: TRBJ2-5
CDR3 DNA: TGTGCCAGCTCACCCTATGGGCGTTTCAGAGAGACCCAGTACTTC
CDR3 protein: CASSPYGRFRETQYF

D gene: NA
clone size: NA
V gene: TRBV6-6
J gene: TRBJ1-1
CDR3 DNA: TGTGCCAGCACCCGGACGAACACTGAAGCTTTCTTT
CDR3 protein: CASTRTNTEAFF

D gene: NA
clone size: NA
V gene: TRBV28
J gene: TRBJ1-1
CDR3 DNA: TGTGCCAGCACAAGGGGGGGGAACACTGAAGCTTTCTTT
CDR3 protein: CASTRGGNTEAFF

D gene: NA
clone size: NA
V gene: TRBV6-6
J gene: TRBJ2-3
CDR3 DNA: TGTGCCAGCAGTTACCAAAAGGGCGGCACAGATACGCAGTATTTT
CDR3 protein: CASSYQKGGTDTQYF

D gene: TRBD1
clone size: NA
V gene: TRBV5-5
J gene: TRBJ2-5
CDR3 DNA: TGTGCCAGCAGCCGACAGGGTTCTAAAGAGACCCAGTACTTC
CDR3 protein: CASSRQGSKETQYF

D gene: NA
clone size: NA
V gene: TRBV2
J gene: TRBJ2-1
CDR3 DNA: TGTGCCAGCAGTGAACTGGGCGGGGTGGTTGAGCAGTTCTTC
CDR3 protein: CASSELGGVVEQFF

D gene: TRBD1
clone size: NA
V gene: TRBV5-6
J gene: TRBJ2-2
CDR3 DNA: TGTGCCGGGGGACAGGGATGGACCGGGGAGCTGTTTTTT
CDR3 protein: CAGGQGWTGELFF

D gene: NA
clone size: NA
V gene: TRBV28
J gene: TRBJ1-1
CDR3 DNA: TGTGCCAGCAGTTTAGTCGGGCGAGAAGCTTTCTTT
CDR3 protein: CASSLVGREAFF

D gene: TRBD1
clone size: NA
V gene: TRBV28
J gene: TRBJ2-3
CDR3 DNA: TGTGCCAGCAGCAAAGACAGGGGACGCACAGATACGCAGTATTTT
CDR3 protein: CASSKDRGRTDTQYF